These T cell receptor beta chains were read from a single sample in a study of OX40 agonist ivuxolimab in advanced cancers. Produced via immunoSEQ multiplex PCR; TCRdb's table is partial and in-frame only. The data contain about 79,000 clones, about 92% of them seen just once; the ten biggest clones take up 0.33%. The material was CD4+ or CD8+ T cells sorted from blood, obtained in a trial of the OX40 agonist ivuxolimab. All receptors derive from an adult with an advanced solid tumor such as melanoma, head and neck, liver or kidney cancer. Both conserved end residues are part of each CDR3. The D gene is left open where the match is weak. A clone size is listed for some rows: how often the clone was seen (once, few, many), or a class if it is expanded.

d_call: .
j_call: TRBJ2-7
clone_size: .
v_call: TRBV2
cdr3_aa: CASSDLSRGSYEQYF
cdr3_nt: TGTGCCAGCAGCGACTTATCCAGGGGCTCCTACGAGCAGTACTTC

d_call: .
j_call: TRBJ1-1
clone_size: .
v_call: TRBV7-6
cdr3_aa: CASRADRNTEAFF
cdr3_nt: TGTGCCAGCAGAGCAGACAGGAACACTGAAGCTTTCTTT

d_call: .
j_call: TRBJ1-1
clone_size: .
v_call: TRBV5-1
cdr3_aa: CASSLRNRSDRLNTEAFF
cdr3_nt: TGCGCCAGCAGCTTGAGGAACCGTTCTGACAGACTGAACACTGAAGCTTTCTTT

d_call: .
j_call: TRBJ1-5
clone_size: .
v_call: TRBV9
cdr3_aa: CASSVAGGDNQPQHF
cdr3_nt: TGTGCCAGCAGCGTAGCGGGGGGCGACAATCAGCCCCAGCATTTT

d_call: .
j_call: TRBJ2-7
clone_size: .
v_call: TRBV19
cdr3_aa: CASSLRDDWNYEQYF
cdr3_nt: TGTGCCAGTAGTCTCCGGGACGATTGGAACTACGAGCAGTACTTC

d_call: TRBD2
j_call: TRBJ2-1
clone_size: once
v_call: TRBV18
cdr3_aa: CASSPLRGKTSGNEQFF
cdr3_nt: TGTGCCAGCTCACCGCTTCGTGGGAAAACTAGCGGGAATGAGCAGTTCTTC

d_call: .
j_call: TRBJ2-3
clone_size: .
v_call: TRBV5-1
cdr3_aa: CASSLQMGADTQYF
cdr3_nt: TGCGCCAGCAGCTTACAAATGGGAGCAGATACGCAGTATTTT

d_call: .
j_call: TRBJ1-6
clone_size: .
v_call: TRBV28
cdr3_aa: CASSLAEGRHSPLHF
cdr3_nt: TGTGCCAGCAGTTTAGCCGAGGGGAGGCATTCACCCCTCCACTTT

d_call: .
j_call: TRBJ1-2
clone_size: .
v_call: TRBV9
cdr3_aa: CASSPQGNYGYTF
cdr3_nt: TGTGCCAGCAGTCCACAGGGTAACTATGGCTACACCTTC

d_call: TRBD1
j_call: TRBJ1-1
clone_size: .
v_call: TRBV5-4
cdr3_aa: CASSGLTGGVTEAFF
cdr3_nt: TGTGCCAGCAGCGGACTAACAGGGGGAGTTACTGAAGCTTTCTTT

d_call: .
j_call: TRBJ1-2
clone_size: few
v_call: TRBV2
cdr3_aa: CASTSDSYGYTF
cdr3_nt: TGTGCCAGCACCTCGGACAGCTATGGCTACACCTTC

d_call: TRBD2
j_call: TRBJ2-3
clone_size: once
v_call: TRBV7-2
cdr3_aa: CASSLVAGRGGGDTQYF
cdr3_nt: TGTGCCAGCAGCTTAGTGGCCGGGCGGGGGGGCGGAGATACGCAGTATTTT

d_call: TRBD1
j_call: TRBJ1-2
clone_size: .
v_call: TRBV19
cdr3_aa: CASSIGGSGQGFYGYTF
cdr3_nt: TGTGCCAGTAGTATAGGCGGCTCTGGACAGGGGTTCTATGGCTACACCTTC

d_call: TRBD2
j_call: TRBJ2-1
clone_size: .
v_call: TRBV5-1
cdr3_aa: CASSRTSGGALEQFF
cdr3_nt: TGCGCCAGCAGCCGAACTAGCGGGGGGGCATTAGAGCAGTTCTTC

d_call: TRBD2
j_call: TRBJ2-2
clone_size: .
v_call: TRBV2
cdr3_aa: CASSHPGLAGLAGELFF
cdr3_nt: TGTGCCAGCAGTCACCCGGGACTAGCGGGGCTAGCCGGGGAGCTGTTTTTT

d_call: .
j_call: TRBJ2-1
clone_size: .
v_call: TRBV4-1
cdr3_aa: CASSQDRREQFF
cdr3_nt: TGCGCCAGCAGCCAAGATCGCCGGGAGCAGTTCTTC

d_call: TRBD1
j_call: TRBJ1-2
clone_size: .
v_call: TRBV6-1
cdr3_aa: CASSVTGARANYGYTF
cdr3_nt: TGTGCCAGCAGTGTGACAGGGGCAAGAGCTAACTATGGCTACACCTTC

d_call: TRBD1
j_call: TRBJ1-2
clone_size: .
v_call: TRBV19
cdr3_aa: CASSIGGGQGENGYTF
cdr3_nt: TGTGCCAGTAGTATCGGTGGGGGACAGGGGGAGAATGGCTACACCTTC

d_call: .
j_call: TRBJ2-7
clone_size: .
v_call: TRBV12-5
cdr3_aa: CASGTWTVRLYEQYF
cdr3_nt: TGTGCTAGTGGTACGTGGACGGTCCGTTTATACGAGCAGTACTTC

d_call: .
j_call: TRBJ1-3
clone_size: .
v_call: TRBV14
cdr3_aa: CASSQDRRVLSGNTIYF
cdr3_nt: TGTGCCAGCAGCCAAGATAGGAGGGTTCTCTCTGGAAACACCATATATTTT

d_call: TRBD1
j_call: TRBJ2-7
clone_size: .
v_call: TRBV29-1
cdr3_aa: CSVEGQNSYEQYF
cdr3_nt: TGCAGCGTTGAGGGACAGAACTCCTACGAGCAGTACTTC

d_call: .
j_call: TRBJ1-5
clone_size: .
v_call: TRBV6-1
cdr3_aa: CASSGVGGDQPQHF
cdr3_nt: TGTGCCAGCAGTGGAGTGGGTGGCGATCAGCCCCAGCATTTT

d_call: .
j_call: TRBJ2-3
clone_size: .
v_call: TRBV4-1
cdr3_aa: CASSPTGLSTDTQYF
cdr3_nt: TGCGCCAGCAGCCCAACGGGACTTAGCACAGATACGCAGTATTTT

d_call: .
j_call: TRBJ1-1
clone_size: .
v_call: TRBV6-5
cdr3_aa: CASSRNTEAFF
cdr3_nt: TGTGCCAGCAGCCGGAACACTGAAGCTTTCTTT

d_call: .
j_call: TRBJ1-3
clone_size: .
v_call: TRBV6-5
cdr3_aa: CASSPDRTYGTIYF
cdr3_nt: TGTGCCAGCAGCCCCGACAGGACATACGGCACCATATATTTT

d_call: TRBD1
j_call: TRBJ2-5
clone_size: .
v_call: TRBV27
cdr3_aa: CASSFLGTGKTQYF
cdr3_nt: TGTGCCAGCAGTTTTTTAGGGACAGGGAAGACCCAGTACTTC

d_call: .
j_call: TRBJ2-3
clone_size: .
v_call: TRBV5-5
cdr3_aa: CASSFIGERSDTQYF
cdr3_nt: TGTGCCAGCAGCTTTATAGGCGAAAGGTCGGATACGCAGTATTTT

d_call: TRBD1
j_call: TRBJ2-2
clone_size: .
v_call: TRBV9
cdr3_aa: CASSVAEGGDGGELFF
cdr3_nt: TGTGCCAGCAGCGTAGCTGAAGGGGGCGATGGCGGGGAGCTGTTTTTT

d_call: .
j_call: TRBJ2-5
clone_size: .
v_call: TRBV6-1
cdr3_aa: CASRFAETQYF
cdr3_nt: TGTGCCAGCAGGTTCGCGGAGACCCAGTACTTC

d_call: .
j_call: TRBJ1-2
clone_size: .
v_call: TRBV4-1
cdr3_aa: CASSSLRSDLGYGYTF
cdr3_nt: TGCGCCAGCAGCTCATTAAGGAGCGATTTGGGCTATGGCTACACCTTC

d_call: .
j_call: TRBJ1-5
clone_size: .
v_call: TRBV5-6
cdr3_aa: CASTRGGSNQPQHF
cdr3_nt: TGTGCCAGCACCCGGGGGGGGAGCAATCAGCCCCAGCATTTT

d_call: .
j_call: TRBJ2-1
clone_size: .
v_call: TRBV2
cdr3_aa: CASRGGELNEQFF
cdr3_nt: TGTGCCAGCAGGGGGGGAGAGCTCAATGAGCAGTTCTTC

d_call: TRBD2
j_call: TRBJ2-7
clone_size: many
v_call: TRBV6-5
cdr3_aa: CASSSGTTYEQYF
cdr3_nt: TGTGCCAGCAGTTCCGGGACTACCTACGAGCAGTACTTC

d_call: .
j_call: TRBJ1-4
clone_size: .
v_call: TRBV5-4
cdr3_aa: CASSLNGGRQQNEKLFF
cdr3_nt: TGTGCCAGCAGCTTGAATGGCGGGAGACAGCAGAATGAAAAACTGTTTTTT

d_call: .
j_call: TRBJ2-3
clone_size: .
v_call: TRBV5-1
cdr3_aa: CASSLSVKRGTDTQYF
cdr3_nt: TGCGCCAGCAGCTTGTCGGTTAAGCGGGGCACAGATACGCAGTATTTT

d_call: .
j_call: TRBJ1-1
clone_size: .
v_call: TRBV7-9
cdr3_aa: CASSYGTAFNTEAFF
cdr3_nt: TGTGCCAGCAGCTACGGTACAGCGTTTAACACTGAAGCTTTCTTT

d_call: TRBD1
j_call: TRBJ2-1
clone_size: .
v_call: TRBV9
cdr3_aa: CASSGQGSYNEQFF
cdr3_nt: TGTGCCAGCAGCGGACAGGGCTCCTACAATGAGCAGTTCTTC

d_call: .
j_call: TRBJ1-1
clone_size: .
v_call: TRBV19
cdr3_aa: CASSIVLENTEAFF
cdr3_nt: TGTGCCAGTAGTATAGTTTTAGAGAACACTGAAGCTTTCTTT

d_call: .
j_call: TRBJ1-6
clone_size: few
v_call: TRBV2
cdr3_aa: CASRDRQYNSPLHF
cdr3_nt: TGTGCCAGCAGAGACAGGCAATATAATTCACCCCTCCACTTT

d_call: .
j_call: TRBJ1-5
clone_size: .
v_call: TRBV29-1
cdr3_aa: CSVSRSFDQPQHF
cdr3_nt: TGCAGCGTTAGTCGGTCATTCGATCAGCCCCAGCATTTT

d_call: TRBD2
j_call: TRBJ2-5
clone_size: few
v_call: TRBV10-3
cdr3_aa: CATLGEGLPETQYF
cdr3_nt: TGTGCCACCCTTGGGGAGGGCCTTCCAGAGACCCAGTACTTC

d_call: .
j_call: TRBJ2-1
clone_size: .
v_call: TRBV2
cdr3_aa: CASSERAPPYNEQFF
cdr3_nt: TGTGCCAGCAGTGAAAGGGCCCCTCCGTACAATGAGCAGTTCTTC

d_call: TRBD1
j_call: TRBJ1-2
clone_size: .
v_call: TRBV6-5
cdr3_aa: CASRGQYYGYTF
cdr3_nt: TGTGCCAGCAGGGGACAGTACTATGGCTACACCTTC

d_call: .
j_call: TRBJ1-5
clone_size: .
v_call: TRBV10-3
cdr3_aa: CAISETGSSNQPQHF
cdr3_nt: TGTGCCATCAGTGAGACAGGGTCCAGCAATCAGCCCCAGCATTTT

d_call: .
j_call: TRBJ1-5
clone_size: .
v_call: TRBV10-3
cdr3_aa: CAIRGQGQPQHF
cdr3_nt: TGTGCCATCAGGGGGCAGGGTCAGCCCCAGCATTTT

d_call: .
j_call: TRBJ2-2
clone_size: .
v_call: TRBV30
cdr3_aa: CAWSSGVYGELFF
cdr3_nt: TGTGCCTGGAGTAGTGGGGTATACGGGGAGCTGTTTTTT

d_call: .
j_call: TRBJ1-1
clone_size: few
v_call: TRBV20-1
cdr3_aa: CSASRVTEAFF
cdr3_nt: TGCAGTGCTAGCAGGGTCACTGAAGCTTTCTTT

d_call: .
j_call: TRBJ1-1
clone_size: once
v_call: TRBV6-5
cdr3_aa: CAGSTGGLGAEAFF
cdr3_nt: TGTGCCGGCAGCACTGGGGGGCTGGGGGCTGAAGCTTTCTTT

d_call: .
j_call: TRBJ2-5
clone_size: .
v_call: TRBV5-1
cdr3_aa: CASSLEGRQETQYF
cdr3_nt: TGCGCCAGCAGCTTGGAGGGCAGGCAAGAGACCCAGTACTTC

d_call: TRBD2
j_call: TRBJ2-3
clone_size: .
v_call: TRBV4-1
cdr3_aa: CASSQVGLAASTDTQYF
cdr3_nt: TGCGCCAGCAGCCAAGTTGGACTAGCGGCTAGCACAGATACGCAGTATTTT

d_call: TRBD1
j_call: TRBJ1-1
clone_size: .
v_call: TRBV15
cdr3_aa: CATSKTGGDEAFF
cdr3_nt: TGTGCCACCAGCAAGACAGGGGGCGATGAAGCTTTCTTT

d_call: .
j_call: TRBJ1-1
clone_size: .
v_call: TRBV9
cdr3_aa: CASKQTENTEAFF
cdr3_nt: TGTGCCAGCAAGCAGACAGAGAACACTGAAGCTTTCTTT

d_call: .
j_call: TRBJ1-5
clone_size: .
v_call: TRBV7-8
cdr3_aa: CASSPEDQVINQPQHF
cdr3_nt: TGTGCCAGCAGCCCCGAGGACCAAGTCATCAATCAGCCCCAGCATTTT

d_call: .
j_call: TRBJ2-1
clone_size: .
v_call: TRBV2
cdr3_aa: CASSDGPNIYNEQFF
cdr3_nt: TGTGCCAGCAGTGATGGCCCTAACATCTACAATGAGCAGTTCTTC